Presented here are 25 T cell receptor beta chains from one specimen sequenced in a study of blood T cell repertoires in COVID-19 (dated by TCRdb to 2020 to 2021). Libraries were built with the immunoSEQ multiplex PCR assay. Held by TCRdb, this immuneACCESS table contains in-frame sequences only and omits some clones. Under half of the omission traces to an unresolved V gene where checked; the cause of the rest is unknown. The sample data list some 90,000 clones, and about 80% of these were observed just once. The ten largest make up approximately 10% of the sample. Material: peripheral blood. Receptors were obtained from a woman in her seventies with acute or convalescent COVID-19.

The rearrangement uses TRBV11-2 and TRBJ2-1; no reliable D call. Looked up from germline, CDR1 is SGHAT and CDR2 is FQNNGV. With 5 bases removed from V and 3 bases from J, the gap between germline ends came to 14 bases. The CDR3 length is 15 residues. The CDR3 region has the DNA TGTGCCAGCAGCCCCCCGGCAGGATACTACAATGAGCAGTTCTTC. Translation: CASSPPAGYYNEQFF.

The V call is TRBV27, the J call TRBJ1-3; a possible D gene is TRBD1 (6 bases). CDR1 MNHEY and CDR2 SMNVEV come from the germline V gene (reference sequence). This CDR3 is 18 amino acids long. V lost 3 bases and J 1 base, leaving 19 bases between the germline ends. CDR3 DNA sequence: TGTGCCAGCAGTTTGCCTGGGCCCAGGGGTCGTTCTGGAAACACCATATATTTT. It is translated as CASSLPGPRGRSGNTIYF.

V is TRBV18 and J is TRBJ2-7; TRBD1 matches 7 bases. V shed 3 bases, J shed 3 bases, and the junction held 2 bases outside the gene matches. The CDR3 covers 13 residues. Germline V gene data show CDR1 as KGHSH and CDR2 as LQKENI. The CDR3 reads CASSPTGIYEQYF. For the CDR3, the DNA is TGTGCCAGCTCACCGACAGGGATCTACGAGCAGTACTTC.

The chain combines TRBV5-1 with TRBJ2-1; 8 bases are a match to TRBD1. Germline CDR1 reads SGHRS; CDR2 reads YFSETQ. This CDR3 has 16 amino acids. The J segment lost 6 bases and the V segment lost 3 bases, leaving 11 bases of the junction unmatched. CDR3 DNA sequence: TGCGCCAGCAGCTGGAATGGACAGGGCCTTCCCAATGAGCAGTTCTTC. Its translation is CASSWNGQGLPNEQFF.

V is TRBV19 and J is TRBJ2-1, with TRBD2 identical over 11 bases. CDR1 LNHDA and CDR2 SQIVND come from the germline V gene (reference sequence). The CDR3 covers 17 residues. J was trimmed by 4 bases and V by 2 bases; bases with no gene match: 7. Here the CDR3 DNA reads TGTGCCAGTAGTATAAGCCTAGCGGGGGGAAGGTACAATGAGCAGTTCTTC. Protein product: CASSISLAGGRYNEQFF.

This chain connects TRBV10-1 to TRBJ1-3; D gene uncertain. V shed 3 bases and J shed 4 bases, with 31 bases lying between them. This CDR3 contains 21 residues. Germline V gene lookup returns CDR1 WNHNN and CDR2 SYGVQD (reference sequence). CDR3 amino acids: CASSDFYWSTIAWTGGNTIYF. CDR3 in DNA: TGCGCCAGCAGTGACTTTTATTGGAGTACTATTGCCTGGACGGGAGGAAACACCATATATTTT.

The chain recombines TRBV3-1 (or the pseudogene TRBV3-2) with TRBJ1-4, with 9 bases fitting TRBD1. V trimming: 2 bases; J trimming: 5 bases; junction bases outside the gene matches: 6. CDR3 size: 16 residues. Germline V gives CDR1 LGHDT, CDR2 YNNKEL (reference sequence). CDR3 amino acids: CASSQYGQGKNEKLFF. In DNA, the CDR3 is TGTGCCAGCAGCCAATACGGACAGGGGAAAAATGAAAAACTGTTTTTT.

This clone was recorded only once. This chain links TRBV12-3 or TRBV12-4 with TRBJ1-2, with TRBD1 matching 7 bases. The CDR3 has 13 residues. V dropped 6 bases and J dropped 4; count of bases not matched to a gene: 5. The chain's CDR3 is CASSLTGVYGYTF. The DNA of the CDR3 is TGTGCCAGCAGCCTCACAGGGGTCTATGGCTACACCTTC.

The V gene is TRBV19, the J gene TRBJ1-2, with D perhaps matching TRBD1 (5 bases). The CDR3 has 14 residues. V dropped 0 bases and J dropped 4 bases, with 9 bases sitting between them. CDR1 is LNHDA and CDR2 is SQIVND in the germline V gene (reference sequence). The CDR3 protein is CASSIEGGFYGYTF. DNA for the CDR3: TGTGCCAGTAGTATAGAGGGGGGTTTCTATGGCTACACCTTC.

This clone was recorded once. V gene TRBV28 combines with J gene TRBJ1-5; D might be TRBD1 (5 bases). Germline V CDR1 and CDR2: MDHEN, SYDVKM. The CDR3 extends over 15 amino acids. Deletions cut 2 bases from V and 4 bases from J, with 12 bases between. CDR3 sequence reads: CASSLRGSGNQPQHF. CDR3 sequence (DNA): TGTGCCAGCAGTTTAAGGGGAAGTGGGAATCAGCCCCAGCATTTT.

The chain uses TRBV4-2 and TRBJ1-2; TRBD1 matches 10 bases. The CDR3 contains 14 residues. Germline V gene lookup returns CDR1 LGHNA and CDR2 YNFKEQ. Trimming cost V 2 bases and J 8 bases; bases outside gene matches: 5. For the CDR3, the DNA is TGTGCCAGCAGCCAAACCGGGACAGGGGTCGGCTACACCTTC. This gives the protein CASSQTGTGVGYTF.

The genes are TRBV24-1 and TRBJ2-2; TRBD2 aligns across 8 bases. This CDR3 has 14 residues. The germline CDR1 and CDR2 sequences are KGHDR and SFDVKD. V shed 7 bases and J 2 bases; nucleotides not matched to a gene: 2. The CDR3 DNA reads TGTGCCACCAGCGGGAGGGGTAACACCGGGGAGCTGTTTTTT. It encodes CATSGRGNTGELFF.

This clone was seen a handful of times. For the CDR3, the DNA is TGTGCCAGCAGGGCCGGACAGGGACCCTTTTACGAGCAGTACTTC. This sequence encodes CASRAGQGPFYEQYF. This chain links TRBV27 with TRBJ2-7, with TRBD1 matching over 8 bases. V lost 6 bases, J lost 4 bases, and 11 bases stayed unmatched. CDR3 length: 15 amino acids. Germline V gene data show CDR1 as MNHEY and CDR2 as SMNVEV (reference sequence).

The rearrangement joins TRBV3-1 (or the pseudogene TRBV3-2) to TRBJ1-1, with unresolved D. CDR3 length: 13 residues. The germline V gene encodes CDR1 LGHDT and CDR2 YNNKEL (reference sequence). Trimming stripped 4 bases from V and 1 base from J, with 7 bases between. CDR3 in DNA: TGTGCCAGCAGCCCCTCGGGGAACACTGAAGCTTTCTTT. Translation: CASSPSGNTEAFF.

The chain has TRBV19 and TRBJ1-1; TRBD1 agrees at 8 bases. The V gene's germline CDR1 is LNHDA and CDR2 SQIVND (reference sequence). Trimming removed 5 bases from V and 1 base from J; junction bases left unmatched: 3. This CDR3 is 14 amino acids long. This chain's CDR3 is CASSGDRRNTEAFF. The CDR3 region has the DNA TGTGCCAGTAGTGGGGACAGGAGGAACACTGAAGCTTTCTTT.

In this sample, this clone turned up a few times. The chain recombines TRBV29-1 with TRBJ2-1, with D maybe TRBD1 (6 bases). CDR1 is SQVTM, CDR2 ANQGSEA, per germline. This CDR3 is 11 amino acids long. V dropped 3 bases and J dropped 12 bases, with 12 bases sitting between them. The CDR3, as DNA: TGCAGCGTTGATAGACAGGCCGGGCAGTTCTTC. This codes for CSVDRQAGQFF.

This clone was detected once. V and J are TRBV7-8 and TRBJ2-5; TRBD2 aligns across 9 bases. J gave up 5 bases and V 2 bases, and 9 bases lay outside the gene matches. Looked up from germline, CDR1 is SGHVS and CDR2 is FQNEAQ. The CDR3 runs 16 residues. Here the CDR3 reads CASSLMIAGVQETQYF. As DNA, the CDR3 is TGTGCCAGCAGCTTAATGATAGCGGGGGTACAGGAGACCCAGTACTTC.

The chain carries TRBV7-8 and TRBJ1-2, with D unresolved. Looked up from germline, CDR1 is SGHVS and CDR2 is FQNEAQ. The V gene lost 1 base and the J gene lost 6 bases, with 15 bases spanning the gap. This CDR3 spans 15 amino acids. The CDR3 nucleotides read TGTGCCAGCAGCTTAGGGCACCCTGGGCCGGATGGCTACACCTTC. Translation gives CASSLGHPGPDGYTF.

The J gene is TRBJ1-2, the V gene TRBV19; 7 nucleotides match TRBD1. V gave up 8 bases and J gave up 3 bases; unmatched junction bases: 0. The CDR3 has 11 amino acids. Germline V lookup: CDR1 LNHDA, CDR2 SQIVND (reference sequence). The DNA for the CDR3 is TGTGCCAGTCAGGGGGACTATGGCTACACCTTC. This translates into CASQGDYGYTF.

The chain employs TRBV7-2 and TRBJ1-2, with 7 nucleotides matching TRBD1. Germline CDR1 is SGHTA and CDR2 is FQGNSA. V was pared by 1 base and J by 8 bases, with 10 bases of the junction left unmatched. The CDR3 is 15 amino acids. The CDR3 DNA reads as TGTGCCAGCAGCTTAGAAGGAGGCAGGGGGTACGGCTACACCTTC. This sequence encodes CASSLEGGRGYGYTF.

The gene calls are TRBV7-8 and TRBJ2-1, with a tentative D call TRBD2 (5 bases). Germline CDR1 reads SGHVS; CDR2 reads FQNEAQ. V was shortened by 8 bases and J by 0 bases, with 5 bases between the two germline ends. CDR3 length: 12 residues. The CDR3 bases are TGTGCCAGCGGGAGCTCCTACAATGAGCAGTTCTTC. Amino acids: CASGSSYNEQFF.

The rearrangement uses TRBV6-1 and TRBJ1-5; TRBD1 might be the D (6 bases). Germline CDR1 and CDR2: MNHNS and SASEGT. The germline V and J ends were trimmed by 5 bases and 7 bases, with 12 bases remaining between them. This CDR3 has 13 amino acids. Here the CDR3 DNA reads TGTGCCAGCAGTTCAAACAGGGTACAGCCCCAGCATTTT. Protein product: CASSSNRVQPQHF.

The genes are TRBV24-1 and TRBJ2-2; D is possibly TRBD2 (5 bases). The CDR3 covers 16 residues. V shed 4 bases and J shed 0 bases, with 11 bases lying between them. Germline-derived CDR1 and CDR2 are KGHDR and SFDVKD. As DNA, the CDR3 is TGTGCCACCAGTGAACCAACCGGGGCGAACACCGGGGAGCTGTTTTTT. Its translation: CATSEPTGANTGELFF.

The V call is TRBV3-1 (or the pseudogene TRBV3-2), the J call TRBJ1-3, with D hard to call. The CDR3 covers 16 residues. Germline CDR1 and CDR2: LGHDT and YNNKEL (reference sequence). The V end was cut by 3 bases, the J end by 2 bases, with 14 bases between. CDR3 amino acids: CASSQLPGRTGNTIYF. CDR3 in DNA: TGTGCCAGCAGCCAGCTGCCGGGAAGGACTGGAAACACCATATATTTT.

V and J are TRBV5-6 and TRBJ1-5; 8 bases are shared with TRBD1. The J segment lost 4 bases and the V segment lost 1 base, leaving 4 bases of the junction unmatched. Per the germline V gene, CDR1 is SGHDT and CDR2 is YYEEEE. The CDR3 is 15 residues long. DNA for the CDR3: TGTGCCAGCAGCTTGTATCAGGGGGCGAATCAGCCCCAGCATTTT. Residues: CASSLYQGANQPQHF.